Following are 32 T cell receptor beta chains from one sample sequenced in a study of control samples from healthy donors and cancer patients. Assay used: immunoSEQ multiplex PCR; TCRdb lists only in-frame clones, some missing. This table holds 110,000 to 150,000 clones, around 90% found once. Sequenced material: blood. Receptors were obtained from a man aged 25-45 years in good health.

The gene calls are TRBV12-3 or TRBV12-4 and TRBJ2-7; tentatively, D is TRBD2 (5 bases). CDR3 size: 13 residues. With 9 bases removed from V and 6 bases from J, the gap between germline ends came to 18 bases. For the CDR3, the DNA is TGTGCCAGTACGGACTCGTTTTCCCTCGAGCAGTACTTC. This sequence encodes CASTDSFSLEQYF.

The rearrangement links TRBV2 to TRBJ1-2; D is unresolved. The CDR3 covers 13 residues. V dropped 5 bases and J dropped 0 bases, with 7 bases sitting between them. Germline CDR1 and CDR2: SNHLY and FYNNEI. The CDR3 DNA sequence: TGTGCCAGCAGTCAAGACCCTAACTATGGCTACACCTTC. Translating it yields CASSQDPNYGYTF.

The chain couples TRBV5-1 to TRBJ2-2; 7 bases agree with TRBD2. The CDR3 sequence is 16 residues long. Per the germline V gene, CDR1 is SGHRS and CDR2 is YFSETQ. J was trimmed by 0 bases and V by 1 base; bases with no gene match: 3. CDR3 residues: CASSLPGGTNTGELFF. CDR3 DNA: TGCGCCAGCAGCTTGCCCGGGGGGACGAACACCGGGGAGCTGTTTTTT.

The CDR3 nucleotides are TGCGCCAGCAGCTCCAGCGGACAGGGAGGAGAGCAGTACTTC. This gives the protein CASSSSGQGGEQYF. This sequence joins TRBV5-1 and TRBJ2-7; the match to TRBD1 covers 8 bases. The CDR3 has 14 amino acids. Germline CDR1 reads SGHRS; CDR2 reads YFSETQ. V shed 3 bases, J shed 7 bases, and the junction held 9 bases outside the gene matches.

The rearrangement uses TRBV6-2 or TRBV6-3 and TRBJ1-2; 8 bases fit TRBD1. Germline CDR1 MNHEY, CDR2 SVGEGT. V shed 4 bases, J shed 7 bases, and the junction held 5 bases outside the gene matches. This CDR3 region has 13 residues. The CDR3 region is CASSFPGGLGYTF. CDR3 nucleotide sequence: TGTGCCAGCAGTTTCCCAGGGGGCCTTGGCTACACCTTC.

Here the CDR3 reads CASSLGGQAYQPQHF. As DNA, the CDR3 is TGTGCCAGCAGTTTAGGGGGACAGGCCTATCAGCCCCAGCATTTT. The chain joins TRBV28 to TRBJ1-5; TRBD1 matches at 8 bases. The junction had 5 bases not matched to a gene; V was cut back by 2 bases and J by 5 bases. The CDR3 covers 15 residues. The germline CDR1 and CDR2 sequences are MDHEN and SYDVKM.

The chain has TRBV6-1 and TRBJ1-1; D not certain. V lost 2 bases and J lost 7, with 11 bases in between. Germline CDR1 reads MNHNS; CDR2 reads SASEGT. This CDR3 is 13 amino acids long. The CDR3 DNA reads TGTGCCAGCAGTGAAAATCCAGGCGGTGAAGCTTTCTTT. Its translation is CASSENPGGEAFF.

The V gene is TRBV24-1, the J gene TRBJ2-3, with 7 bases that match TRBD1. Losses at the gene ends were 2 bases for V and 5 bases for J; bases not matched to a gene: 6. The CDR3 is 15 residues long. Germline V gives CDR1 KGHDR, CDR2 SFDVKD. The CDR3 nucleotides read TGTGCCACCAGTGATTCAGGGGGAGCTATAGATACGCAGTATTTT. Translation gives CATSDSGGAIDTQYF.

The chain links TRBV7-2 to TRBJ1-2; D not certain. There are 12 residues in the CDR3. CDR1 is SGHTA and CDR2 is FQGNSA in the germline V gene. V was shortened by 1 base and J by 5 bases, with 5 bases between the two germline ends. CDR3 loop: CASSLEGYGYTF. The DNA of the CDR3 is TGTGCCAGCAGCTTAGAAGGGTATGGCTACACCTTC.

The gene calls are TRBV6-5 and TRBJ2-3; D not resolved. CDR3 length: 15 residues. The V gene lost 8 bases and the J gene lost 2 bases, with 17 bases spanning the gap. CDR1 and CDR2 (germline): MNHEY, SVGAGI. In DNA, the CDR3 is TGTGCCAGCCGGCCTAGAGGACGTGACACAGATACGCAGTATTTT. This encodes CASRPRGRDTDTQYF.

J is TRBJ1-1 and V is TRBV7-2; D perhaps matches TRBD1 (6 bases). V lost 3 bases to trimming and J lost 5 bases, with 13 bases between them. CDR3 length equals 14 residues. The germline CDR1 and CDR2 sequences are SGHTA and FQGNSA. This CDR3 is CASSFAPGDTEAFF. The CDR3 DNA is TGTGCCAGCAGCTTCGCCCCAGGGGATACTGAAGCTTTCTTT.

The V call is TRBV4-2, the J call TRBJ2-7, with D hard to call. CDR3 length equals 15 residues. The V gene lost 0 bases and the J gene lost 0 bases, with 9 bases spanning the gap. CDR1 and CDR2 (germline): LGHNA, YNFKEQ. In nucleotides, the CDR3 is TGTGCCAGCAGCCAAGAGATTAGTTCCTCCTACGAGCAGTACTTC. Translating it yields CASSQEISSSYEQYF.

The J gene is TRBJ2-2, the V gene TRBV19; maybe TRBD1 (7 bases). In germline, CDR1 is LNHDA, CDR2 SQIVND (reference sequence). The CDR3 covers 14 residues. V lost 8 bases and J 4 bases, leaving 14 bases between the germline ends. Here the CDR3 reads CASSGRGVTGELFF. The CDR3 nucleotides read TGTGCCAGTTCGGGCAGGGGGGTCACCGGGGAGCTGTTTTTT.

The rearrangement links TRBV4-2 to TRBJ1-4; D gene ambiguous. V gave up 1 base and J gave up 3 bases, with 6 bases separating them. CDR3 length equals 14 residues. The germline gives CDR1 LGHNA, CDR2 YNFKEQ. The CDR3 DNA reads as TGTGCCAGCAGCCAAGGGGGAGCTAATGAAAAACTGTTTTTT. It translates to CASSQGGANEKLFF.

The chain couples TRBV19 to TRBJ2-1; 9 bases map to TRBD2. Germline values: CDR1 LNHDA, CDR2 SQIVND (reference sequence). V trimming: 3 bases; J trimming: 9 bases; junction bases outside the gene matches: 3. The CDR3 has 13 amino acids. CDR3 nucleotide sequence: TGTGCCAGTAGTATTTTTAGCGGGAGTGAGCAGTTCTTC. Its translation: CASSIFSGSEQFF. Full variable domain (missing parts from reference TRBV19 and TRBJ2-1): DGGITQSPKYLFRKEGQNVTLSCEQNLNHDAMYWYRQDPGQGLRLIYYSQIVNDFQKGDIAEGYSVSREKKESFPLTVTSAQKNPTAFYLCASSIFSGSEQFFGPGTRLTVL.

V and J are TRBV11-1 and TRBJ1-1; perhaps TRBD1 as D (6 bases). V shed 5 bases and J shed 3 bases, with 19 bases lying between them. Germline CDR1 and CDR2: SGHAT and FQDESV (reference sequence). This CDR3 spans 16 amino acids. The CDR3 DNA sequence: TGTGCCAGCAGCACCGGGATGGCAGGGGCGGACACTGAAGCTTTCTTT. This gives the protein CASSTGMAGADTEAFF.

This clone was picked up one time. V and J are TRBV7-9 and TRBJ2-5; the D is unclear. The V and J ends lost 4 bases and 1 base respectively, with 16 bases between them. The CDR3 length is 16 residues. From germline, CDR1 is SEHNR and CDR2 FQNEAQ (reference sequence). CDR3 amino acids: CASSSRAIASQETQYF. The CDR3 DNA is TGTGCCAGCAGCTCCCGTGCTATAGCCTCCCAAGAGACCCAGTACTTC.

The chain employs TRBV6-6 and TRBJ1-1; D ambiguous. This CDR3 is built from 12 residues. Trimming removed 5 bases at V and 1 base at J, with 5 bases between. Looked up from germline, CDR1 is MNHNY and CDR2 is SVGAGI (reference sequence). The CDR3 here is CASSMGNTEAFF. Written as DNA, the CDR3 is TGTGCCAGCAGTATGGGGAACACTGAAGCTTTCTTT.

The J gene is TRBJ2-7, the V gene TRBV6-5; perhaps TRBD1 as D (6 bases). Germline V gene lookup returns CDR1 MNHEY and CDR2 SVGAGI. Trimming stripped 6 bases from V and 2 bases from J, with 14 bases between. CDR3 length: 14 amino acids. The CDR3 is CASRSYGQTYEQYF. In DNA, the CDR3 is TGTGCCAGCAGATCATACGGACAGACCTACGAGCAGTACTTC.

The CDR3 DNA is TGTGCCAGCAGCACCCCTGTGAACGAAGATACGCAGTATTTT. It is translated as CASSTPVNEDTQYF. The rearrangement joins TRBV7-2 to TRBJ2-3; D uncertain. The CDR3 spans 14 residues. The germline V gene encodes CDR1 SGHTA and CDR2 FQGNSA. Trimming cost V 5 bases and J 5 bases, with 14 bases left between them.

The chain couples TRBV3-1 (or the pseudogene TRBV3-2) to TRBJ2-1; 7 nucleotides align to TRBD2. Germline loops: CDR1 LGHDT, CDR2 YNNKEL (reference sequence). This CDR3 region has 16 residues. V lost 5 bases and J lost 3; bases outside the gene matches: 10. As DNA, the CDR3 is TGTGCCAGCAGCAGTCAAAAGACTAGCAACTACAATGAGCAGTTCTTC. Translated, it gives CASSSQKTSNYNEQFF.

The rearrangement joins TRBV9 to TRBJ1-6; unclear D gene. V lost 0 bases and J lost 0, with 13 bases in between. CDR1 and CDR2 from the germline V gene are SGDLS and YYNGEE. The CDR3 totals 18 residues. As DNA, the CDR3 is TGTGCCAGCAGCGTAGATCCCTTAGAAAGCTCCTATAATTCACCCCTCCACTTT. Its translation: CASSVDPLESSYNSPLHF. Full variable domain (outside the CDR3, taken from reference TRBV9 and TRBJ1-6): DSGVTQTPKHLITATGQRVTLRCSPRSGDLSVYWYQQSLDQGLQFLIQYYNGEERAKGNILERFSAQQFPDLHSELNLSSLELGDSALYFCASSVDPLESSYNSPLHFGNGTRLTVT.

V and J are TRBV7-8 and TRBJ2-4; tentatively, D is TRBD1 (6 bases). V shed 5 bases and J shed 7 bases, with 18 bases lying between them. Germline CDR1 and CDR2: SGHVS and FQNEAQ. This CDR3 is built from 15 residues. CDR3 DNA sequence: TGTGCCAGCAGCCGACCTGGGACACTCGGGAACATTCAGTACTTC. This sequence encodes CASSRPGTLGNIQYF.

The rearrangement uses TRBV6-5 and TRBJ2-1; 10 positions match TRBD2. The germline gives CDR1 MNHEY, CDR2 SVGAGI. This CDR3 region has 16 residues. V trimming: 4 bases; J trimming: 4 bases; junction bases outside the gene matches: 7. The CDR3 DNA follows: TGTGCCAGCAGTTTCCGAAGGACTAGCGGATACAATGAGCAGTTCTTC. Its protein is CASSFRRTSGYNEQFF.

V and J are TRBV4-3 and TRBJ1-1; no clear D. The CDR3 sequence is 14 residues long. The germline gives CDR1 LGHNA, CDR2 YSLEER. The V end lost 3 bases, the J end lost 1 base, and 9 bases lay between the germline ends. The CDR3 region has the DNA TGCGCCAGCAGCCATATTTTAGAGAACACTGAAGCTTTCTTT. Its translation: CASSHILENTEAFF.

This clone occurred once. The J gene is TRBJ2-7, the V gene TRBV7-8; D possibly corresponds to TRBD1 (5 bases). Trimming took 5 bases from V and 2 from J, leaving 16 bases between them. The V gene's germline CDR1 is SGHVS and CDR2 FQNEAQ. The CDR3 is made up of 15 amino acids. The CDR3 nucleotides are TGTGCCAGCAGCCCATATCAGGGCCCAACCTACGAGCAGTACTTC. Its protein product is CASSPYQGPTYEQYF.

The V call is TRBV24-1, the J call TRBJ2-2; 8 nucleotides agree with TRBD1. The CDR3 loop spans 16 amino acids. Germline assignment: CDR1 KGHDR and CDR2 SFDVKD. With V trimmed by 0 bases and J by 1 base, 0 bases remained unmatched. The CDR3 sequence is CATSDLDRGNTGELFF. Written as DNA, the CDR3 is TGTGCCACCAGTGATTTGGACAGGGGGAACACCGGGGAGCTGTTTTTT.

The J gene is TRBJ1-1, the V gene TRBV24-1, with unresolved D. This CDR3 contains 12 residues. The V end was cut by 5 bases, the J end by 3 bases, with 6 bases between. Germline V gene data show CDR1 as KGHDR and CDR2 as SFDVKD. DNA of the CDR3: TGTGCCACCAGTGTAGGGTACACTGAAGCTTTCTTT. Translation: CATSVGYTEAFF.

The rearrangement joins TRBV7-3 to TRBJ2-1; perhaps TRBD2 as D (5 bases). Trimming left V 5 bases short and J 5 bases short, with 13 bases between. The CDR3 runs 14 residues. Germline CDR1 is SGHTA and CDR2 is FQGTGA. For the CDR3, the DNA is TGTGCCAGCAGCCCCGAGGGTCTAAACAATGAGCAGTTCTTC. This encodes CASSPEGLNNEQFF.

The chain recombines TRBV4-3 with TRBJ1-6; no clear D. CDR1 is LGHNA and CDR2 is YSLEER in the germline V gene. Trimming removed 1 base from V and 8 bases from J, with 6 bases in between. The CDR3 runs 13 residues. The CDR3, as DNA: TGCGCCAGCAGCCAAGGGACCGATTCACCCCTCCACTTT. Its translation: CASSQGTDSPLHF.

V and J are TRBV7-2 and TRBJ2-5; D unresolved. The germline V gene encodes CDR1 SGHTA and CDR2 FQGNSA. CDR3 length: 15 residues. V was trimmed by 0 bases and J by 5 bases, leaving 13 bases between them. The CDR3 bases are TGTGCCAGCAGCTTAGCTTCGCAACTGCTCGAGACCCAGTACTTC. Translated, it gives CASSLASQLLETQYF.

This chain uses TRBV3-1 (or the pseudogene TRBV3-2) with TRBJ2-6, with D maybe TRBD1 (6 bases). CDR3 length: 15 residues. The germline V gene has CDR1 LGHDT and CDR2 YNNKEL (reference sequence). V was cut by 5 bases and J by 0 bases, with 8 bases left in between. In DNA form, the CDR3 reads TGTGCCAGCAGCTTGACAGGCTCTGGGGCCAACGTCCTGACTTTC. It encodes CASSLTGSGANVLTF.